This TCR beta chain came from a study of T cells in Graves' hyperthyroidism and ophthalmopathy. At the level of the study: Peripheral blood was taken when the disease was first diagnosed, before any treatment began.

The CDR3 is made up of 12 amino acids. CDR1 SQVTM and CDR2 ANQGSEA come from the germline V gene. The V end was cut by 3 bases, the J end by 0 bases, with 6 bases between. Amplification targeted TCR beta CDR3 regions from RNA transcripts. Primed by the HTBI set, a first-round RT-PCR was run on the TCR CDR3. Using its own MiXCR run on the multiplex PCR reads, TCRdb lists one record per CDR3 protein. The sample holds about 720,000 distinct CDR3 sequences, roughly a sixth seen once. PBMCs were obtained from 7.5 to 10 ml fresh peripheral blood. The sample was blood. The TCR was taken from a woman in her forties or fifties with Graves' hyperthyroidism that later progressed to Graves' ophthalmopathy. The rearrangement links TRBV29-1 to TRBJ2-7; possible D gene TRBD2, 5 bases. CDR3 bases: TGCAGCGTTGAGGACTTCTCCTACGAGCAGTACTTC. It codes for CSVEDFSYEQYF.